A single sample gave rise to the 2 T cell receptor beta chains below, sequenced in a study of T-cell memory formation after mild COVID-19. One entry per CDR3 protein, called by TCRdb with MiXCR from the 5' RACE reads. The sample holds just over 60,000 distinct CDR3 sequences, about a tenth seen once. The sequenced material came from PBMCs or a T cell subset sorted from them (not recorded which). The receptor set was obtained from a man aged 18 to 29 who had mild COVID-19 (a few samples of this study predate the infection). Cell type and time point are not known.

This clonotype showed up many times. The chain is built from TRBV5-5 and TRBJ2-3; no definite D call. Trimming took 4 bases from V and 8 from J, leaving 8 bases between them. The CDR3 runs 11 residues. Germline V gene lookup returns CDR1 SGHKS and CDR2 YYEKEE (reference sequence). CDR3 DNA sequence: TGTGCCAGCAGCCCCCAGGTTACGCAGTATTTT. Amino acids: CASSPQVTQYF.

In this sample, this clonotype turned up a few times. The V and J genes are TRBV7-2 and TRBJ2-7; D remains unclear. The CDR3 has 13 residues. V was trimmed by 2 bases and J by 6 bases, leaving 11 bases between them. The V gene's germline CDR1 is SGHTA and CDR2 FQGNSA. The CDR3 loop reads CASSLTIATEQYF. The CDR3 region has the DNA TGTGCCAGCAGCTTAACTATCGCGACCGAGCAGTACTTC.